This is a list of T cell receptor beta chains from one sample in a study of OX40 agonist ivuxolimab in advanced cancers. Profiled with immunoSEQ multiplex PCR; TCRdb holds only in-frame clones, not every one. Here the sample spans some 63,000 clones, less than 90% being singletons. The starting material was CD4+ or CD8+ T cells sorted from blood, obtained in a trial of the OX40 agonist ivuxolimab. The receptors derive from an adult with an advanced solid tumor such as melanoma, head and neck, liver or kidney cancer. Each CDR3 is given without its conserved first and last residue. Part of the rows lack a size; the others show once, few, many or a class for expanded clones.

CDR3aa | abundance | v_gene
ASSTTGTETQY | NA | TRBV19
ASSPPGGNTEAF | few | TRBV4-1
ASSPGPRVEQF | NA | TRBV5-4
SVGADGYYGYT | NA | TRBV29-1
ASSLWVSQETQY | NA | TRBV7-2
ATSREVGSTEAF | once | TRBV15
ASSLLPGPYYEQY | NA | TRBV7-2
ASGIAGGTISTDTQY | NA | TRBV12-5
ASSPQPQGSTGELF | NA | TRBV4-2
ASSFQGGSSSYEQY | NA | TRBV7-2